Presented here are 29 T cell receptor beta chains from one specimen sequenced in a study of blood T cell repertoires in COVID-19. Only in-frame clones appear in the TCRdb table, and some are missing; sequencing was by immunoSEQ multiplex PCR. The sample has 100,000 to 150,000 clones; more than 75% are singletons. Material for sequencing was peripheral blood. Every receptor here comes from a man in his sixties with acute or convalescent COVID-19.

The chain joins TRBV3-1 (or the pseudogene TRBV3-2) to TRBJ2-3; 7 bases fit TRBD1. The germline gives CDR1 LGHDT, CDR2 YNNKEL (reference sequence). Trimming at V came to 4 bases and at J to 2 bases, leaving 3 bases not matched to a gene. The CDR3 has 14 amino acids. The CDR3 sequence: CASSPGTDTDTQYF. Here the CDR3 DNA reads TGTGCCAGCAGCCCCGGGACAGACACAGATACGCAGTATTTT.

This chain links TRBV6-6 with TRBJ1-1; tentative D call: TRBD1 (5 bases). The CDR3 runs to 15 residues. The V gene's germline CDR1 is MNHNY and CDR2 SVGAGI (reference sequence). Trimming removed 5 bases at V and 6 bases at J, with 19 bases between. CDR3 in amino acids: CASSTRAGRVPEAFF. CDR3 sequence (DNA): TGTGCCAGCAGTACCCGGGCAGGGAGGGTCCCTGAAGCTTTCTTT.

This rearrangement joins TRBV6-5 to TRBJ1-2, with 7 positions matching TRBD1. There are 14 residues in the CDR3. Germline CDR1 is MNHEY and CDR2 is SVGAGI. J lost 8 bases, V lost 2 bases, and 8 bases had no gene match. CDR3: CASSYGTVGSGYTF. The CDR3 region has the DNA TGTGCCAGCAGTTACGGGACAGTGGGGAGCGGCTACACCTTC.

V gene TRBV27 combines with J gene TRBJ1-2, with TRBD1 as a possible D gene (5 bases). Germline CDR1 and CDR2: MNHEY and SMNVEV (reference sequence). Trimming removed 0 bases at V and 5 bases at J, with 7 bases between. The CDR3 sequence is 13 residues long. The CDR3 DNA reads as TGTGCCAGCAGTTTATCCGGGGGTTATGGCTACACCTTC. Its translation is CASSLSGGYGYTF.

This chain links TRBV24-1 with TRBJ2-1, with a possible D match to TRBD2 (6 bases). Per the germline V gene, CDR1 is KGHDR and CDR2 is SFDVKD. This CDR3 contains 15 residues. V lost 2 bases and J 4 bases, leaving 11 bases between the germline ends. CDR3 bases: TGTGCCACCAGTGATTATGTGGCGGGATACAATGAGCAGTTCTTC. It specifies CATSDYVAGYNEQFF.

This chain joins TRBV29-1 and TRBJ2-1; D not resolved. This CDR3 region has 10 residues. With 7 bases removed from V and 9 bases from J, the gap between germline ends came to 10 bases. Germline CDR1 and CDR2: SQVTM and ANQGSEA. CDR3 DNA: TGCAGCGCGGAGCAGGTTGAGCAGTTCTTC. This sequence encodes CSAEQVEQFF.

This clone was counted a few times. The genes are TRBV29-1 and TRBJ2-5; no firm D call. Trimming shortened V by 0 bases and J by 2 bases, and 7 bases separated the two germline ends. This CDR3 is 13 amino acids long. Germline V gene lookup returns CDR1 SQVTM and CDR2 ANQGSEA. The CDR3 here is CSVEENGQETQYF. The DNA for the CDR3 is TGCAGCGTTGAAGAGAACGGGCAAGAGACCCAGTACTTC.

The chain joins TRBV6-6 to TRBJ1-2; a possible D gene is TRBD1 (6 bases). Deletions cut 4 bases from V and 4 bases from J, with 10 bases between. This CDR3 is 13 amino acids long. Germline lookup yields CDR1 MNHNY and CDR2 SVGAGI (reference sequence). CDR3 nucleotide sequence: TGTGCCAGCAGTTTAACAGGGATCTATGGCTACACCTTC. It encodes CASSLTGIYGYTF.

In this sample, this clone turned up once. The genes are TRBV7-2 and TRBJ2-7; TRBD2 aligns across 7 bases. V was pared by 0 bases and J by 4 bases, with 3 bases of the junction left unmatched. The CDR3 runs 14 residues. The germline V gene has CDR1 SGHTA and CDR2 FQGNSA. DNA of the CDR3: TGTGCCAGCAGCTTAGCGTCCGGGGGGTACGAGCAGTACTTC. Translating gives CASSLASGGYEQYF.

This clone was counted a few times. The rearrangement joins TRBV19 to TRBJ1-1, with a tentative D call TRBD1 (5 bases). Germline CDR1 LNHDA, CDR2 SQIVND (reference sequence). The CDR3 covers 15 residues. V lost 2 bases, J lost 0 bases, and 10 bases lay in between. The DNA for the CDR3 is TGTGCCAGTAGTATATCCGACAGCCTGAACACTGAAGCTTTCTTT. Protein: CASSISDSLNTEAFF.

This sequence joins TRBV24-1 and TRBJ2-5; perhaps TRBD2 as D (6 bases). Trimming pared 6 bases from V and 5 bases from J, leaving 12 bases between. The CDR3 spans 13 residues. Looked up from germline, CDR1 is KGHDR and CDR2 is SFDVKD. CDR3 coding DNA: TGTGCCACCAGTTCCCCGGGGGAGGAGACCCAGTACTTC. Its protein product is CATSSPGEETQYF.

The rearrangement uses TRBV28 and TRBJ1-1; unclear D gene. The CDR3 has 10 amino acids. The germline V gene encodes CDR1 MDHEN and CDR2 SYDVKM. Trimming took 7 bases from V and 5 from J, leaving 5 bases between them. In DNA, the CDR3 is TGTGCCAGCAAGGAGACTGAAGCTTTCTTT. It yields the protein CASKETEAFF.

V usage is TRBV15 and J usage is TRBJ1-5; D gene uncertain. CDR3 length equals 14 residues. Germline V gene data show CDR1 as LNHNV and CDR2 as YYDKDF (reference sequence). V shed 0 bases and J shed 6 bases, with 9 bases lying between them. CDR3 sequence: CATSREEGGQPQHF. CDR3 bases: TGTGCCACCAGCAGAGAAGAAGGCGGTCAGCCCCAGCATTTT. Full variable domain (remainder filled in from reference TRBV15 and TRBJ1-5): DAMVIQNPRYQVTQFGKPVTLSCSQTLNHNVMYWYQQKSSQAPKLLFHYYDKDFNNEADTPDNFQSRRPNTSFCFLDIRSPGLGDTAMYLCATSREEGGQPQHFGDGTRLSIL.

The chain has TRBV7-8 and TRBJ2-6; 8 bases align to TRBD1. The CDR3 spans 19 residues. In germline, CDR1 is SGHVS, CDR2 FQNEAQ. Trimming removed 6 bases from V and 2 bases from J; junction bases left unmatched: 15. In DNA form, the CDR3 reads TGTGCCAGCAGGTCGGGACAGGATGGGTGGATAACTGGGGCCAACGTCCTGACTTTC. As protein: CASRSGQDGWITGANVLTF.

CDR3 bases: TGCGCCAGCAGCTTGCCTAGCGGGAAGACCGGGGAGCTGTTTTTT. This gives the protein CASSLPSGKTGELFF. The rearrangement uses TRBV5-1 and TRBJ2-2, with TRBD2 matching over 9 bases. The CDR3 loop spans 15 amino acids. Germline CDR1 SGHRS, CDR2 YFSETQ. The trim removed 1 base at V and 5 bases at J, leaving 3 bases unmatched.

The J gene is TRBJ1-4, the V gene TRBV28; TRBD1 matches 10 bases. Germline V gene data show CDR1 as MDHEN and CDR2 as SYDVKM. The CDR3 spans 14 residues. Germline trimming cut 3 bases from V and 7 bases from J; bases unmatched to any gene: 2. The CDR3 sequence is CASSLTGGSEKLFF. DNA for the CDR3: TGTGCCAGCAGTTTGACAGGGGGCTCTGAAAAACTGTTTTTT.

The CDR3, as DNA: TGTGCCTGGAGTCAGGACAGGGTCAATGAAAAACTGTTTTTT. Residues: CAWSQDRVNEKLFF. The chain couples TRBV30 to TRBJ1-4, with 8 bases fitting TRBD1. The ends lost 2 bases at V and 5 bases at J; junction bases unmatched: 4. In germline, CDR1 is GTSNPN, CDR2 SVGIG (reference sequence). The CDR3 has 14 amino acids.

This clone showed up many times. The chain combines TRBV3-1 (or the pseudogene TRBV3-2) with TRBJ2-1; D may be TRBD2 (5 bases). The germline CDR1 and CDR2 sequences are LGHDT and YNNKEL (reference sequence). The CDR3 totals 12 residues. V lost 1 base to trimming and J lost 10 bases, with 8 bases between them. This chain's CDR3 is CASSQVRLEQFF. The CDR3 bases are TGTGCCAGCAGCCAAGTCCGACTAGAGCAGTTCTTC.

The CDR3 DNA follows: TGTGCCAGCAGCTTAGGGAGCGCATCCCCATCCTACGAGCAGTACTTC. Translating gives CASSLGSASPSYEQYF. The chain couples TRBV11-2 to TRBJ2-7; D not resolved. V lost 1 base and J lost 1, with 14 bases in between. This CDR3 has 16 residues. Per the germline V gene, CDR1 is SGHAT and CDR2 is FQNNGV.

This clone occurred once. CDR3 sequence (DNA): TGTGCCAGCAGTAAACAGGGCCGAAGCACCGGGGAGCTGTTTTTT. Its translation: CASSKQGRSTGELFF. The chain combines TRBV2 with TRBJ2-2; a possible D gene is TRBD1 (6 bases). The CDR3 extends over 15 amino acids. Germline V gene lookup returns CDR1 SNHLY and CDR2 FYNNEI. V lost 5 bases to trimming and J lost 4 bases, with 14 bases between them.

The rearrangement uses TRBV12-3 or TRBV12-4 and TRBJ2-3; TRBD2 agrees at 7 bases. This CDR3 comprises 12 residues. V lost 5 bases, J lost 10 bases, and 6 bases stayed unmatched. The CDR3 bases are TGTGCCAGCAGTGGTCAGGGAGGGGCGCAGTATTTT. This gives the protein CASSGQGGAQYF.

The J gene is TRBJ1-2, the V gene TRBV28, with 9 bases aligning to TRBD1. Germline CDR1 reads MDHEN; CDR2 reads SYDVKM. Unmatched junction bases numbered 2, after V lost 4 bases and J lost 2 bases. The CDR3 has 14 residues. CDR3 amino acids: CASSSGTGNYGYTF. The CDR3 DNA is TGTGCCAGCAGTTCAGGGACAGGGAACTATGGCTACACCTTC.

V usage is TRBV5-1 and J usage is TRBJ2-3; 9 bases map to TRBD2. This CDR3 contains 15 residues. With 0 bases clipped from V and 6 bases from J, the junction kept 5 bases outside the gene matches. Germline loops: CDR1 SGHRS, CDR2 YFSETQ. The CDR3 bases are TGCGCCAGCAGCTTGGCAGTAGCGGGAGCTGATACGCAGTATTTT. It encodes CASSLAVAGADTQYF.

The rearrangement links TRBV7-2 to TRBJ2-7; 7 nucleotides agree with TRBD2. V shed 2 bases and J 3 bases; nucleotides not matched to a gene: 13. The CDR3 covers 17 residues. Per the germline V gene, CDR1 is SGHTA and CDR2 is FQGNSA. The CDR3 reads CASSLLPFGGTIYEQYF. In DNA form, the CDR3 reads TGTGCCAGCAGCTTACTCCCCTTCGGCGGGACTATCTACGAGCAGTACTTC.

CDR3 nucleotides: TGTGCCAGCAGCTTCGGCTCAGGGACGAACACCGGGGAGCTGTTTTTT. Encoded protein: CASSFGSGTNTGELFF. The chain couples TRBV11-2 to TRBJ2-2; possibly TRBD1 for D (5 bases). There are 16 residues in the CDR3. CDR1 and CDR2 from the germline V gene are SGHAT and FQNNGV. V was trimmed by 3 bases and J by 0 bases, leaving 11 bases between them. The full variable domain, with the rest looked up from reference TRBV11-2 and TRBJ2-2, is EAGVAQSPRYKIIEKRQSVAFWCNPISGHATLYWYQQILGQGPKLLIQFQNNGVVDDSQLPKDRFSAERLKGVDSTLKIQPAKLEDSAVYLCASSFGSGTNTGELFFGEGSRLTVL.

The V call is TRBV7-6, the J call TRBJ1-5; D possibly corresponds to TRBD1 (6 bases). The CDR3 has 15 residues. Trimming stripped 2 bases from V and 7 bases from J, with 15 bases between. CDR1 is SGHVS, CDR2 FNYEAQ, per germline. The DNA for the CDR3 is TGTGCCAGCAGCTTAACTACAGGGAGTGGGCAGCCCCAGCATTTT. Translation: CASSLTTGSGQPQHF.

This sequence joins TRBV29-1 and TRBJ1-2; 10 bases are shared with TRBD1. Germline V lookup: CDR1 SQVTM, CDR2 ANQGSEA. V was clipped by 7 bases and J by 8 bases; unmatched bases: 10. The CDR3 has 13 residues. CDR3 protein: CSGTGQGYRGYTF. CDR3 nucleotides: TGCAGCGGCACGGGACAGGGGTATCGGGGCTACACCTTC.

This chain's CDR3 is CASSLTAYYEQYF. The CDR3 DNA follows: TGTGCCAGCAGTTTAACAGCCTATTACGAGCAGTACTTC. This chain connects TRBV27 to TRBJ2-7; D uncertain. Deletions cut 2 bases from V and 4 bases from J, with 9 bases between. Germline values: CDR1 MNHEY, CDR2 SMNVEV (reference sequence). The CDR3 contains 13 residues.

CDR3 in DNA: TGTGCCAGCAGGTTTGAGACAGAATCCGGAAACACCATATATTTT. Protein: CASRFETESGNTIYF. The chain is built from TRBV28 and TRBJ1-3, with D maybe TRBD1 (5 bases). Trimming cost V 6 bases and J 4 bases, with 16 bases left between them. Germline CDR1 is MDHEN and CDR2 is SYDVKM. The CDR3 is 15 residues long.